The sample holds a few counts of the clone carrying this TCR beta chain. The antigen remains undetermined. Each patient experienced a relapse that followed autologous stem cell transplantation, and brentuximab vedotin exposure varied. The repertoire was sequenced with immunoSEQ multiplex PCR; TCRdb's copy has only in-frame clones and lacks some. The data show roughly 40,000 clones, over 55% seen once. The data stem from a study of PD-1 blockade in classical Hodgkin lymphoma. Study-wide results and limits: Significant TCR diversity gains by C4D1 occurred in CD4+ but not CD8+ cells. Why repertoires differed is undefined; disease activity or prior therapy possibly contributed.

CDR1 and CDR2 (germline): SQVTM, ANQGSEA. V trimming: 5 bases; J trimming: 8 bases; junction bases outside the gene matches: 11. The CDR3 is 14 amino acids. J is TRBJ2-1 and V is TRBV29-1; TRBD2 aligns across 8 bases. This specimen was peripheral blood mononuclear cells (PBMCs), taken at baseline. This clonotype was sampled from a human donor with classical Hodgkin lymphoma. For the CDR3, the DNA is TGCAGCGTTCGTGGCAGCGGGAGCGTCGATGAGCAGTTCTTC. Amino acid sequence: CSVRGSGSVDEQFF.